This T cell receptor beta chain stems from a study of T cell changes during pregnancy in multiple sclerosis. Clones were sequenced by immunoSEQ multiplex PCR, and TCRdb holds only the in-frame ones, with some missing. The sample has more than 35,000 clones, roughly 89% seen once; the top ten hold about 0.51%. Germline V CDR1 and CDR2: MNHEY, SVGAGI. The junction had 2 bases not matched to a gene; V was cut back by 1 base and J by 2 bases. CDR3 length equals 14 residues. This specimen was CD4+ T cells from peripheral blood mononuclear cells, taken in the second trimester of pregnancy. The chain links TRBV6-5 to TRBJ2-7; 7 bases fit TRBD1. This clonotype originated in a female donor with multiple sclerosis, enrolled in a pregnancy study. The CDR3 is CASSYYRGTYEQYF. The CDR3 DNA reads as TGTGCCAGCAGTTACTACAGGGGAACCTACGAGCAGTACTTC.